The next 10 T cell receptor beta chains were all read from a single sample in a study of cytomegalovirus exposure and HLA in healthy donors. PCR employed 60 Vbeta and 13 Jbeta primers. The protocol was immunoSEQ multiplex PCR, while the TCRdb copy is restricted to in-frame clones and leaves out a portion. The top ten clones hold about 6.6% of a sample with about 120,000 clones, approximately 79% of them seen once. The source material was PBMCs. All receptors derive from a man younger than 45 in good health and CMV-seropositive.

The V call is TRBV7-6, the J call TRBJ2-3, with a weak D call TRBD1 (6 bases). Germline CDR1 SGHVS, CDR2 FNYEAQ. The germline V and J ends were trimmed by 6 bases and 0 bases, with 13 bases remaining between them. This CDR3 spans 15 amino acids. The CDR3 sequence is CASSLIGQSTDTQYF. The CDR3 DNA is TGTGCCAGCAGTCTGATAGGACAGAGCACAGATACGCAGTATTTT.

This clone has more than one count but fewer than ten. This chain uses TRBV5-1 with TRBJ2-7; 9 nucleotides agree with TRBD1. CDR1 and CDR2 from the germline V gene are SGHRS and YFSETQ. The trim removed 4 bases at V and 3 bases at J, leaving 5 bases unmatched. The CDR3 contains 14 residues. The CDR3 is CASSVGTGNYEQYF. The CDR3 region has the DNA TGCGCCAGCAGCGTGGGGACAGGGAACTACGAGCAGTACTTC.

The genes are TRBV15 and TRBJ2-1, with TRBD2 matching 15 bases. The V segment lost 3 bases and the J segment 10 bases; nucleotides outside the gene matches: 7. Germline V gene lookup returns CDR1 LNHNV and CDR2 YYDKDF (reference sequence). The CDR3 contains 16 residues. The CDR3, as DNA: TGTGCCACCAGCAGGGGACTAGCGGGGGGTTTGGAAGAGCAGTTCTTC. It codes for CATSRGLAGGLEEQFF. The whole variable domain, filled in from reference TRBV15 and TRBJ2-1, reads DAMVIQNPRYQVTQFGKPVTLSCSQTLNHNVMYWYQQKSSQAPKLLFHYYDKDFNNEADTPDNFQSRRPNTSFCFLDIRSPGLGDTAMYLCATSRGLAGGLEEQFFGPGTRLTVL.

J is TRBJ1-6 and V is TRBV19; 10 bases line up with TRBD1. CDR1 and CDR2 (germline): LNHDA, SQIVND (reference sequence). The CDR3 sequence is 12 residues long. Losses at the gene ends were 6 bases for V and 11 bases for J; bases not matched to a gene: 1. The CDR3 nucleotides read TGTGCCAGTAGGGGACAGGGGACACCCCTCCACTTT. This codes for CASRGQGTPLHF. The complete variable domain, with remaining parts taken from reference TRBV19 and TRBJ1-6, reads DGGITQSPKYLFRKEGQNVTLSCEQNLNHDAMYWYRQDPGQGLRLIYYSQIVNDFQKGDIAEGYSVSREKKESFPLTVTSAQKNPTAFYLCASRGQGTPLHFGNGTRLTVT.

This clone was seen once. J is TRBJ2-1 and V is TRBV7-9; D is perhaps TRBD1 (7 bases). Germline assignment: CDR1 SEHNR and CDR2 FQNEAQ (reference sequence). Trimming removed 5 bases at V and 4 bases at J, with 18 bases between. The CDR3 has 16 amino acids. The CDR3 DNA sequence: TGTGCCAGCAGCCCAAGGGGCGGGACAGATTACAATGAGCAGTTCTTC. This codes for CASSPRGGTDYNEQFF.

The V and J genes are TRBV7-9 and TRBJ2-5; 8 bases match TRBD2. Germline V lookup: CDR1 SEHNR, CDR2 FQNEAQ (reference sequence). After removal of 5 bases from V and 3 bases from J, the junction contained 8 bases not matched to a gene. The CDR3 sequence is 15 residues long. Written as DNA, the CDR3 is TGTGCCAGCAGCCCGTGGGTCGGGGGGGAAGAGACCCAGTACTTC. Translated, it gives CASSPWVGGEETQYF.

The CDR3 sequence: CASSLRGRGIYEQYF. In DNA, the CDR3 is TGTGCCAGCAGCTTACGTGGCAGGGGGATCTACGAGCAGTACTTC. V usage is TRBV11-3 and J usage is TRBJ2-7; 7 positions match TRBD1. Germline CDR1 and CDR2: SGHNT and YENEEA. The CDR3 has 15 residues. V dropped 2 bases and J dropped 3; count of bases not matched to a gene: 7. The full variable domain, its missing parts supplied by reference TRBV11-3 and TRBJ2-7, is EAGVVQSPRYKIIEKKQPVAFWCNPISGHNTLYWYLQNLGQGPELLIRYENEEAVDDSQLPKDRFSAERLKGVDSTLKIQPAELGDSAVYLCASSLRGRGIYEQYFGPGTRLTVT.

This chain connects TRBV5-6 to TRBJ2-3, with D perhaps TRBD2 (6 bases). Trimming took off 4 bases at V and 0 bases at J, with 6 bases between the two ends. The CDR3 extends over 13 amino acids. Germline CDR1 is SGHDT and CDR2 is YYEEEE. The CDR3 nucleotides are TGTGCCAGCAGCGCGGGGAGCACAGATACGCAGTATTTT. Its translation is CASSAGSTDTQYF.

This clone turned up a few times. J is TRBJ2-1 and V is TRBV10-2, with D hard to call. V was trimmed by 3 bases and J by 6 bases, leaving 3 bases between them. Germline V CDR1 and CDR2: WSHSY, SAAADI. The CDR3 loop spans 11 amino acids. The CDR3 protein is CASSDRNEQFF. The CDR3 nucleotides are TGCGCCAGCAGTGATCGCAATGAGCAGTTCTTC.

The rearrangement joins TRBV2 to TRBJ2-1, with 9 bases identical to TRBD2. Germline V gene data show CDR1 as SNHLY and CDR2 as FYNNEI. Trimming at V came to 2 bases and at J to 5 bases, leaving 10 bases not matched to a gene. CDR3 length: 17 amino acids. CDR3 loop: CASSERGLRGGNNEQFF. The CDR3 DNA sequence: TGTGCCAGCAGTGAAAGGGGGCTGCGGGGGGGAAACAATGAGCAGTTCTTC.